The subject of this entry is one T cell receptor beta chain. Its antigen is currently unknown. Germline V gives CDR1 MDHEN, CDR2 SYDVKM. The CDR3 is 12 amino acids. V lost 5 bases, J lost 10 bases, and 14 bases lay in between. Clones were sequenced by immunoSEQ multiplex PCR, and TCRdb holds only the in-frame ones, with some missing. This table has fewer than 12,000 clones, more than 75% appearing once. The sample is drawn from a study of T cells in localized non-small cell lung cancer. Findings and limits, study-wide: The study detected a median around 61 of the top 100 tumor clones in adjacent lung.

The chain links TRBV28 to TRBJ1-1; D is uncertain. The TCR sequence derives from a male donor older than 55 with stage III lung adenocarcinoma. The sequences come from peripheral blood, collected before any cancer treatment. CDR3 loop: CASSSPQTRAFF. CDR3 nucleotides: TGTGCCAGCAGTAGCCCACAGACGAGAGCTTTCTTT.